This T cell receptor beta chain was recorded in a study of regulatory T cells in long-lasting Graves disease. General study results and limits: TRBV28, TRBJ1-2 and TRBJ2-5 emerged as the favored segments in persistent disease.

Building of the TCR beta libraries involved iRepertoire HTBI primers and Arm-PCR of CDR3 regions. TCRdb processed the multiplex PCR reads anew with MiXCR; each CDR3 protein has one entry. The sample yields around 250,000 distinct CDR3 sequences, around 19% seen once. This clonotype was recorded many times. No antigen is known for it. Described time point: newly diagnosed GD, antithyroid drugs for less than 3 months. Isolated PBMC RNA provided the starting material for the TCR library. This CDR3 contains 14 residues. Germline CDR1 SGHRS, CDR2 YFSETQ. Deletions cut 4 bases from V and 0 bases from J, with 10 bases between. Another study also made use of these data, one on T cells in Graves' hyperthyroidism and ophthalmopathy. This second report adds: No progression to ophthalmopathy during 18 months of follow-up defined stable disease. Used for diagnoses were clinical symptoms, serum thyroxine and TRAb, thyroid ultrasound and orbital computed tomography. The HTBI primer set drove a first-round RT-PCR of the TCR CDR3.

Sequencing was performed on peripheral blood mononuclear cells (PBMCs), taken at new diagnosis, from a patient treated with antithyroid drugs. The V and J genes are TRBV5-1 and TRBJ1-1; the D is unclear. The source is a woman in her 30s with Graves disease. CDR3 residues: CASSLNQVNTEAFF. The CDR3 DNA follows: TGCGCCAGCAGCCTAAACCAGGTGAACACTGAAGCTTTCTTT.